This entry lists 10 T cell receptor beta chains sequenced from one sample in a study of cytomegalovirus exposure and HLA in healthy donors. Vbeta (60) and Jbeta (13) primers were used in the PCR. TCRdb keeps only in-frame clones here, not all; method: immunoSEQ multiplex PCR. This table holds roughly 100,000 clones, about 81% found once. Sequencing input: PBMCs. These TCRs come from a man aged 25-45 years in good health and CMV-seronegative.

The chain is built from TRBV7-6 and TRBJ2-7, with 11 nucleotides matching TRBD1. The CDR3 is made up of 16 amino acids. The germline V gene encodes CDR1 SGHVS and CDR2 FNYEAQ. J lost 6 bases, V lost 5 bases, and 12 bases had no gene match. The chain's CDR3 is CASSRIRRDRGVEQYF. The CDR3, as DNA: TGTGCCAGCAGCAGAATTCGCCGGGACAGGGGGGTCGAGCAGTACTTC.

This chain uses TRBV19 with TRBJ1-5; D may be TRBD1 (6 bases). The CDR3 is made up of 13 amino acids. The germline V gene has CDR1 LNHDA and CDR2 SQIVND (reference sequence). V dropped 5 bases and J dropped 3 bases, with 8 bases sitting between them. The CDR3 DNA reads as TGTGCCAGTAGTCGGGACATCAATCAGCCCCAGCATTTT. Translated: CASSRDINQPQHF.

This rearrangement joins TRBV5-1 to TRBJ2-1; no clear D gene. In germline, CDR1 is SGHRS, CDR2 YFSETQ. CDR3 length equals 15 residues. The V end was cut by 3 bases, the J end by 1 base, with 11 bases between. For the CDR3, the DNA is TGCGCCAGCAGCTCGGAGTTGGTGTCCTACAATGAGCAGTTCTTC. Its translation: CASSSELVSYNEQFF.

The rearrangement uses TRBV6-5 and TRBJ1-1; D unresolved. Trimming removed 0 bases from V and 8 bases from J, with 16 bases in between. CDR3 length equals 15 residues. CDR1 is MNHEY, CDR2 SVGAGI, per germline. CDR3 protein: CASSYSGLLTFEAFF. CDR3 bases: TGTGCCAGCAGTTACTCGGGCCTATTGACGTTCGAAGCTTTCTTT.

This sequence joins TRBV7-9 and TRBJ2-1; D is uncertain. The V end was cut by 4 bases, the J end by 12 bases, with 10 bases between. CDR1 is SEHNR, CDR2 FQNEAQ, per germline (reference sequence). This CDR3 spans 11 amino acids. DNA for the CDR3: TGTGCCAGCAGCTCACTTTCCGGGCAGTTCTTC. Translation gives CASSSLSGQFF.

V gene TRBV4-3 combines with J gene TRBJ2-1; weak D call: TRBD2 (5 bases). Trimming removed 1 base at V and 7 bases at J, with 8 bases between. Per germline, CDR1 LGHNA and CDR2 YSLEER. This CDR3 comprises 13 residues. The CDR3, as DNA: TGCGCCAGCAGCCAAGCAGAGGGAAATGAGCAGTTCTTC. Translating gives CASSQAEGNEQFF.

The table lists this clone with a count of one. The V and J genes are TRBV15 and TRBJ1-5, with 11 positions matching TRBD1. CDR1 and CDR2 (germline): LNHNV, YYDKDF (reference sequence). The V and J ends lost 0 bases and 2 bases, in that order; junction bases with no gene match: 12. The length of the CDR3 is 20 residues. The DNA of the CDR3 is TGTGCCACCAGCAGAGATCGGACAGGGGGCGAGACCGGGGGCAATCAGCCCCAGCATTTT. Its translation is CATSRDRTGGETGGNQPQHF.

The rearrangement links TRBV6-5 to TRBJ2-7; 10 bases map to TRBD1. CDR1 and CDR2 (germline): MNHEY, SVGAGI. V gave up 6 bases and J gave up 4 bases; unmatched junction bases: 9. The CDR3 contains 15 residues. CDR3 nucleotides: TGTGCCAGCAGCGAGGTGGGACAGGGGAATTACGAGCAGTACTTC. Its protein is CASSEVGQGNYEQYF.

The rearrangement uses TRBV19 and TRBJ2-5; 11 bases map to TRBD2. This CDR3 has 16 amino acids. The germline V gene has CDR1 LNHDA and CDR2 SQIVND (reference sequence). V trimming: 10 bases; J trimming: 5 bases; junction bases outside the gene matches: 15. The CDR3 nucleotides read TGTGCCACCCGGCGGTTTCTAGCGGGGGGATCGGAGACCCAGTACTTC. Its translation is CATRRFLAGGSETQYF.

This clone has a single count. This sequence joins TRBV7-9 and TRBJ2-7, with a weak D call TRBD2 (6 bases). Germline loops: CDR1 SEHNR, CDR2 FQNEAQ (reference sequence). This CDR3 region has 13 residues. Trimming shortened V by 5 bases and J by 0 bases, and 8 bases separated the two germline ends. The CDR3: CASSPGVSYEQYF. The CDR3 DNA is TGTGCCAGCAGCCCGGGGGTCTCCTACGAGCAGTACTTC.